This T cell receptor beta chain was captured in a study of beta chain features in type 1 diabetes. Since all of the isolated RNA was reverse transcribed, expressed TCRB transcripts were what got sequenced. The repertoire was sequenced with immunoSEQ multiplex PCR; TCRdb's copy has only in-frame clones and lacks some. Of under 550,000 clones listed, 9.5% to 12% are singletons. The study's findings and limits: cDNA sequencing could over-represent cells with high TCR expression.

The sample holds a few counts of this clone. Its antigen is as yet unknown. CDR3 length: 18 amino acids. Trimming cost V 6 bases and J 4 bases, with 25 bases left between them. Germline V gene data show CDR1 as LGHNT and CDR2 as FRNRAP. One heparinised blood draw, averaging approximately 120 mL, came from each donor. Naive, central memory, regulatory and stem cell-like memory cells within the CD4+ compartment were sorted using CD45RO/CCR7/CD25/CD127/CD95/CD27. The chain carries TRBV12-5 and TRBJ2-1; tentatively, D is TRBD1 (6 bases). The sequence came from a woman aged 18 to 35 in good health. The source material was naive CD4+ T cells from blood. CDR3 DNA: TGTGCTAGTGGCCCCCCGGGATATGGGGGCCAAACTTACAATGAGCAGTTCTTC. Translation: CASGPPGYGGQTYNEQFF.